This TCR beta chain was recorded in a study of identical twins. With 6 bases removed from V and 0 bases from J, the gap between germline ends came to 12 bases. Germline loops: CDR1 LGHDT, CDR2 YNNKEL (reference sequence). The CDR3 has 15 amino acids. In TCRdb, the 5' RACE reads were re-called with MiXCR into one record per CDR3 protein. This table has about 470,000 distinct CDR3 sequences, more than 20% appearing once. Findings and caveats of the study: Possibly, invariant MAIT and iNKT cells partly confounded zero-insertion analyses.

This clonotype was found a few times. Its specificity is not known. The sample was also reused in another study, on T cells expressing NK-cell markers. That study adds: These clonotypes also led the CD3+CD56-NKG2C+ fraction in four donors.

The chain carries TRBV3-1 and TRBJ2-4; D might be TRBD2 (6 bases). The TCR sequence derives from a woman aged 18-29 years in good health. The sequencing input was CD4+ T cells sorted from blood. This CDR3 reads CASSVGLLAKNIQYF. In nucleotides, the CDR3 is TGTGCCAGCAGTGTGGGACTCTTAGCCAAAAACATTCAGTACTTC.